This T cell receptor (beta chain) was obtained from a study of T cell responses to AZD1222 COVID-19 vaccine. Regarding the study as a whole: Possibly, clonal diversity was underestimated; donors were largely white British and included more females. Targeting of unmutated variant regions was reportedly seen in nearly half of spike-specific TCRs.

A word on this clone: Its specificity is not known.

The CDR3 contains 15 residues. V shed 8 bases, J shed 7 bases, and the junction held 11 bases outside the gene matches. Per germline, CDR1 LNHDA and CDR2 SQIVND (reference sequence). The assay was immunoSEQ multiplex PCR, and TCRdb's table has in-frame clones only and misses some. The sample has over 100,000 clones, 80% to 90% seen once. The receptor's source is an adult in good health. Specimen: peripheral blood, collected on day 0 of AZD1222 vaccination. The gene calls are TRBV19 and TRBJ2-2, with 9 bases identical to TRBD2. The CDR3 region is CASRGLAGRGGELFF. CDR3 sequence (DNA): TGTGCCAGTCGGGGACTAGCAGGGAGGGGCGGGGAGCTGTTTTTT.